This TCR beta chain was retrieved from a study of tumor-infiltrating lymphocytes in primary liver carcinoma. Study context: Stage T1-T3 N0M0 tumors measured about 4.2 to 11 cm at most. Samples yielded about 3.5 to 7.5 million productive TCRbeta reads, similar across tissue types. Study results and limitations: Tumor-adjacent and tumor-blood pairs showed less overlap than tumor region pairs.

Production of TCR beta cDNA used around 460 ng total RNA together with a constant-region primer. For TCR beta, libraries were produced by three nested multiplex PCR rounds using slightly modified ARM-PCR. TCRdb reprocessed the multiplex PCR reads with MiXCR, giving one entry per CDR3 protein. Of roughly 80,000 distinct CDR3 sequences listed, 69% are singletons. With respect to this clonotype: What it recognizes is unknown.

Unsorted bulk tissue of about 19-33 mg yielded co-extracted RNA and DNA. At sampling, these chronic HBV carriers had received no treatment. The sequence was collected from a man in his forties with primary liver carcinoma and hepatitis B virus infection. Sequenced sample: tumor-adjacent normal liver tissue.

CDR3 protein: CSVEWTCQPNEQFF. CDR3 DNA: TGCAGCGTTGAATGGACTTGCCAGCCCAATGAGCAGTTCTTC. The chain joins TRBV29-1 to TRBJ2-1; D is perhaps TRBD2 (5 bases). V was cut by 2 bases and J by 6 bases, with 14 bases left in between. Per the germline V gene, CDR1 is SQVTM and CDR2 is ANQGSEA. The CDR3 contains 14 residues.